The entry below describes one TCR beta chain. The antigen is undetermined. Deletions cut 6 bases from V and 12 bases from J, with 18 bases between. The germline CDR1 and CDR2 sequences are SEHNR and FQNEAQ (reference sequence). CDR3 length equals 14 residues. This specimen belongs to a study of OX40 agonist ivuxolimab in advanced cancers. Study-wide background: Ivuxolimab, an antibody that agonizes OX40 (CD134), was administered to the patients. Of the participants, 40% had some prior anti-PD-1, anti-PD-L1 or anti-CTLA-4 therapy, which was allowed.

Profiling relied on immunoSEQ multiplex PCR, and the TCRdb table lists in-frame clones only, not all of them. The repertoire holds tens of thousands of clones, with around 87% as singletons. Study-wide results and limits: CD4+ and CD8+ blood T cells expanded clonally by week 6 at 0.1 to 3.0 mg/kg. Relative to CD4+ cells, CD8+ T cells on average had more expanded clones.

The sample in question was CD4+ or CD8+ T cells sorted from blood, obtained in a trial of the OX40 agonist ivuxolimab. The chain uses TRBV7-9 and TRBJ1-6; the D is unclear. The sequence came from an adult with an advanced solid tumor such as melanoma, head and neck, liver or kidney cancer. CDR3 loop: CASRPAAGVLPLHF. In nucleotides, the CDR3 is TGTGCCAGCAGGCCAGCCGCAGGTGTTCTACCCCTCCACTTT.